Here is one T cell receptor (beta chain) with its context. Its antigen is unknown. A much larger clone sits a single nucleotide away, making a read error possible. These data originate in a study of T-cell reconstitution after alpha-beta-depleted transplantation in children. Study-wide findings and caveats: Alpha-beta T cells present about two months after transplant were reported to originate from several hundred expanded graft clones. Newly generated T cells supplied most T-cell counts and diversity one year post-transplant. It was surviving recipient T cells and thymic progenitors that gave some patients high TCRbeta diversity at day 60.

The TCRbeta library incorporated unique molecular identifiers. MiXCR was run by TCRdb on the PCR reads, yielding one entry per CDR3 protein. The data show approximately 130,000 distinct CDR3 sequences, about 9.9% seen once. Sequenced here: PBMCs, mostly from graft donor cells, sampled 180 days after TCRalphabeta/CD19-depleted stem cell transplant. The TCR sequence derives from a girl less than two years old who had a stem cell transplant for combined immunodeficiency, so the T cells may come from the graft donor.

CDR3 bases: TGCAGTGCTAGCCAGGGTGGGCAAAAACTGTTTTTT. This translates into CSASQGGQKLFF. The chain carries TRBV20-1 and TRBJ1-4; a weak D match, TRBD1 (5 bases). V dropped 3 bases and J dropped 9 bases, with 11 bases sitting between them. Germline-derived CDR1 and CDR2 are DFQATT and SNEGSKA (reference sequence). The CDR3 length is 12 residues.